Listed here is a single T cell receptor beta chain. The CDR3 spans 13 residues. The germline gives CDR1 MNHEY, CDR2 SMNVEV (reference sequence). With V trimmed by 6 bases and J by 4 bases, 5 bases remained unmatched. Here immunoSEQ multiplex PCR was the method, and the copy in TCRdb shows in-frame clones only, minus some. This sample yields 90,000 to 120,000 clones, of which more than 70% are seen a single time; under 7% belongs to the top ten. This sample was included in a study of T cell responses to AZD1222 COVID-19 vaccine. The material was peripheral blood, obtained on day 0 of AZD1222 vaccination. This chain links TRBV27 with TRBJ2-5, with TRBD1 matching 7 bases. The receptor was derived from an adult in good health. The CDR3 sequence: CASRFRQGETQYF. Here the CDR3 DNA reads TGTGCCAGCAGGTTTCGACAGGGAGAGACCCAGTACTTC.